This record covers a single TCR beta chain. Assay: immunoSEQ multiplex PCR; the TCRdb copy retains only in-frame clones and omits some. The sample yields about 60,000 clones, 90% seen once. This record belongs to a study of T cell changes during pregnancy in multiple sclerosis. Germline V lookup: CDR1 MGHRA, CDR2 YSYEKL. V lost 2 bases and J 8 bases, leaving 9 bases between the germline ends. The CDR3 consists of 13 residues. J is TRBJ1-4 and V is TRBV4-1, with unresolved D. The sample was peripheral blood, taken in the second trimester of pregnancy. This TCR was sampled from a female donor in good health, enrolled as a control in a pregnancy study. CDR3 DNA sequence: TGCGCCAGCAGCCAAAGCATCTTGGAAAAACTGTTTTTT. Its protein is CASSQSILEKLFF.